Listed below are T cell receptor beta chains from one sample, sequenced in a study of cytomegalovirus exposure and HLA in healthy donors. Profiled with immunoSEQ multiplex PCR; TCRdb holds only in-frame clones, not every one. The profile shows about 170,000 clones, 70% to 90% of them singletons. The sequenced sample consisted of PBMCs. These TCRs come from a woman under 30 in good health and CMV-seronegative. Both conserved end residues are part of each CDR3. Fields, in order: V gene, D gene, J gene, CDR3 protein. A D gene is named only where the DNA matches it firmly.

V gene: TRBV5-1
D gene: -
J gene: TRBJ1-5
CDR3 protein: CASSLDGDSNQPQHF

V gene: TRBV25-1
D gene: -
J gene: TRBJ1-5
CDR3 protein: CASSDRVGNQPQHF

V gene: TRBV23-1
D gene: TRBD1
J gene: TRBJ2-5
CDR3 protein: CASSQFRRQGEEMGKETQYF

V gene: TRBV18
D gene: -
J gene: TRBJ2-5
CDR3 protein: CASSPLDSIPQETQYF

V gene: TRBV4-2
D gene: -
J gene: TRBJ2-5
CDR3 protein: CASSQGEDNRGETQYF

V gene: TRBV18
D gene: -
J gene: TRBJ2-3
CDR3 protein: CASSLLDTQYF

V gene: TRBV25-1
D gene: TRBD2
J gene: TRBJ2-1
CDR3 protein: CASSELSSGGKKEQFF

V gene: TRBV18
D gene: -
J gene: TRBJ2-2
CDR3 protein: CASSQDEDRGRGELFF

V gene: TRBV29-1
D gene: TRBD2
J gene: TRBJ2-1
CDR3 protein: CSVEGTSWNEQFF

V gene: TRBV7-2
D gene: -
J gene: TRBJ2-1
CDR3 protein: CASSLSGRNEQFF

V gene: TRBV15
D gene: TRBD1
J gene: TRBJ2-7
CDR3 protein: CATSRDLGTVYEQYF

V gene: TRBV28
D gene: TRBD1
J gene: TRBJ2-7
CDR3 protein: CASSAAGQGYEQYF

V gene: TRBV18
D gene: -
J gene: TRBJ2-1
CDR3 protein: CASSPLSGHGVNEQFF

V gene: TRBV7-2
D gene: -
J gene: TRBJ1-1
CDR3 protein: CASSLTGDTEAFF

V gene: TRBV6-4
D gene: -
J gene: TRBJ1-5
CDR3 protein: CASSFSTGSQHF

V gene: TRBV19
D gene: -
J gene: TRBJ2-1
CDR3 protein: CASSTLDKKLEYNEQFF

V gene: TRBV28
D gene: TRBD1
J gene: TRBJ1-2
CDR3 protein: CAITPGGLIYGYTF

V gene: TRBV28
D gene: TRBD1
J gene: TRBJ1-4
CDR3 protein: CASSFQGAAEKLFF

V gene: TRBV2
D gene: -
J gene: TRBJ2-5
CDR3 protein: CASSVRQETQYF

V gene: TRBV2
D gene: TRBD1
J gene: TRBJ1-6
CDR3 protein: CASSEIGTGNAPYTYNSPLHF

V gene: TRBV28
D gene: TRBD1
J gene: TRBJ1-2
CDR3 protein: CASSPPTGVNYGYTF

V gene: TRBV19
D gene: -
J gene: TRBJ2-7
CDR3 protein: CASSMQGTAYEQYF

V gene: TRBV5-1
D gene: -
J gene: TRBJ2-1
CDR3 protein: CASMTPPSTEQFF

V gene: TRBV19
D gene: -
J gene: TRBJ1-2
CDR3 protein: CASDGQLYGYTF

V gene: TRBV19
D gene: -
J gene: TRBJ1-1
CDR3 protein: CVSSIDSRGNTEAFF

V gene: TRBV7-3
D gene: TRBD2
J gene: TRBJ2-3
CDR3 protein: CASSLLAGSSTDTQYF

V gene: TRBV29-1
D gene: -
J gene: TRBJ2-1
CDR3 protein: CSVEVSGNEQFF

V gene: TRBV27
D gene: TRBD2
J gene: TRBJ2-7
CDR3 protein: CATNHKRESLYEQYF

V gene: TRBV12-5
D gene: TRBD2
J gene: TRBJ2-1
CDR3 protein: CASGLPPRLAGPKDVGEQFF

V gene: TRBV6-1
D gene: -
J gene: TRBJ2-7
CDR3 protein: CASQLLPGSYEQYF

V gene: TRBV7-9
D gene: TRBD1
J gene: TRBJ2-3
CDR3 protein: CASKKTRQGRVTDTQYF

V gene: TRBV7-6
D gene: -
J gene: TRBJ2-7
CDR3 protein: CASSLYGGGTYEQYF

V gene: TRBV7-8
D gene: TRBD1
J gene: TRBJ1-2
CDR3 protein: CASSQSPTIRGDYGYTF

V gene: TRBV9
D gene: -
J gene: TRBJ1-4
CDR3 protein: CASSVALRAGDEKLFF

V gene: TRBV19
D gene: -
J gene: TRBJ2-1
CDR3 protein: CASTRRRDGEQFF

V gene: TRBV7-6
D gene: TRBD1
J gene: TRBJ1-6
CDR3 protein: CASSLGSRGADNSPLHF

V gene: TRBV29-1
D gene: -
J gene: TRBJ2-1
CDR3 protein: CSVGDIEQFF

V gene: TRBV19
D gene: TRBD1
J gene: TRBJ2-5
CDR3 protein: CASTDRGSPRRQYF

V gene: TRBV4-1
D gene: TRBD2
J gene: TRBJ2-1
CDR3 protein: CASSLRLAGGDEQFF

V gene: TRBV2
D gene: TRBD1
J gene: TRBJ2-7
CDR3 protein: CASSPWDRSTIEQYF

V gene: TRBV7-9
D gene: TRBD1
J gene: TRBJ2-5
CDR3 protein: CASSLNRDSQTQYF

V gene: TRBV5-6
D gene: TRBD1
J gene: TRBJ2-4
CDR3 protein: CASSLGDRKNIQYF

V gene: TRBV14
D gene: TRBD1
J gene: TRBJ1-2
CDR3 protein: CASSRDRDLNYGYTF

V gene: TRBV5-1
D gene: TRBD1
J gene: TRBJ1-2
CDR3 protein: CASRPRDSTPNYGYTF

V gene: TRBV28
D gene: -
J gene: TRBJ1-1
CDR3 protein: CASSLSYRDTEAFF

V gene: TRBV5-1
D gene: TRBD2
J gene: TRBJ2-3
CDR3 protein: CASSLGTLAGVDTQYF

V gene: TRBV7-9
D gene: TRBD1
J gene: TRBJ1-2
CDR3 protein: CASNLSGGASGGYTF

V gene: TRBV5-1
D gene: -
J gene: TRBJ2-7
CDR3 protein: CASSLDGVTYEQYF

V gene: TRBV4-2
D gene: TRBD1
J gene: TRBJ2-7
CDR3 protein: CASSTGQGDSEQYF

V gene: TRBV5-4
D gene: TRBD1
J gene: TRBJ1-2
CDR3 protein: CASSPIQGLRGGYTF

V gene: TRBV7-9
D gene: -
J gene: TRBJ2-1
CDR3 protein: CASSSTIAGSSYNEQFF

V gene: TRBV5-1
D gene: TRBD1
J gene: TRBJ1-1
CDR3 protein: CASSLELRDRAGAEAFF

V gene: TRBV6-5
D gene: TRBD2
J gene: TRBJ2-7
CDR3 protein: CASSYALAGVYEQYF

V gene: TRBV28
D gene: TRBD1
J gene: TRBJ2-2
CDR3 protein: CASNGQGGAGELFF

V gene: TRBV7-9
D gene: TRBD1
J gene: TRBJ2-1
CDR3 protein: CASSLARQGGRNEQFF